A selection of T cell receptor beta chains follows, all from one sample in a study of siplizumab effects on memory and regulatory T cells. Generated by immunoSEQ multiplex PCR, the TCRdb table keeps only in-frame clones and is missing some. The sample consists of fewer than 100,000 clones, approximately 95% of them appearing once. The sequencing sample was made of CD8+ T cells sorted from blood. These receptor sequences come from a human donor in good health. The CDR3 runs from the conserved cysteine through the conserved F or W.

J gene: TRBJ2-3
V gene: TRBV30
CDR3 protein: CAWSVGQGGTDTQYF

J gene: TRBJ2-3
V gene: TRBV4-1
CDR3 protein: CASSQDVPDTQYF

J gene: TRBJ2-3
V gene: TRBV6-5
CDR3 protein: CASSQPRLADTQYF

J gene: TRBJ2-1
V gene: TRBV7-3
CDR3 protein: CASSFGAGEFQNEQFF

J gene: TRBJ2-7
V gene: TRBV5-6
CDR3 protein: CASSSAGHYEQYF

J gene: TRBJ2-2
V gene: TRBV7-9
CDR3 protein: CASSFLPNTGELFF

J gene: TRBJ2-7
V gene: TRBV7-9
CDR3 protein: CASSPGGAGAPSYEQYF

J gene: TRBJ2-7
V gene: TRBV13
CDR3 protein: CASSSRLASYEQYF

J gene: TRBJ2-7
V gene: TRBV27
CDR3 protein: CASSFGPNAYEQYF

J gene: TRBJ1-1
V gene: TRBV19
CDR3 protein: CASSRDGDTEAFF

J gene: TRBJ2-5
V gene: TRBV5-4
CDR3 protein: CASSSLGQETQYF

J gene: TRBJ2-3
V gene: TRBV28
CDR3 protein: CASSLGDSPGDTQYF

J gene: TRBJ2-1
V gene: TRBV19
CDR3 protein: CASSDIAGGVYEQFF

J gene: TRBJ1-1
V gene: TRBV7-9
CDR3 protein: CASRLGQTEAFF

J gene: TRBJ2-7
V gene: TRBV7-6
CDR3 protein: CASSPGLASYEQYF

J gene: TRBJ1-2
V gene: TRBV30
CDR3 protein: CAYDTYGYTF

J gene: TRBJ2-7
V gene: TRBV4-1
CDR3 protein: CASSNEGVGPPYEQYF

J gene: TRBJ1-1
V gene: TRBV18
CDR3 protein: CASSPFHTNTEAFF

J gene: TRBJ2-1
V gene: TRBV18
CDR3 protein: CASSPGFNEQFF

J gene: TRBJ2-7
V gene: TRBV4-1
CDR3 protein: CASSQGRAYEQYF

J gene: TRBJ2-1
V gene: TRBV19
CDR3 protein: CASSPKFRDNEQFF

J gene: TRBJ2-7
V gene: TRBV27
CDR3 protein: CASSRGLAAYEQYF

J gene: TRBJ2-6
V gene: TRBV27
CDR3 protein: CASSSGLAAPGANVLTF

J gene: TRBJ2-5
V gene: TRBV5-5
CDR3 protein: CASSLVDGGRETQYF

J gene: TRBJ2-5
V gene: TRBV19
CDR3 protein: CASRLRDSQETQYF

J gene: TRBJ1-1
V gene: TRBV5-1
CDR3 protein: CASSQQTGQGSPEAFF

J gene: TRBJ2-3
V gene: TRBV28
CDR3 protein: CAHQREGSRGNTQYF

J gene: TRBJ2-7
V gene: TRBV9
CDR3 protein: CASSVGGSSYEQYF

J gene: TRBJ1-1
V gene: TRBV2
CDR3 protein: CASLRASSEAFF

J gene: TRBJ2-1
V gene: TRBV7-3
CDR3 protein: CASSPPGGFGNEQFF

J gene: TRBJ2-2
V gene: TRBV25-1
CDR3 protein: CASRRGTGTGELFF

J gene: TRBJ1-1
V gene: TRBV21-1
CDR3 protein: CASSTLVVEIEAFF

J gene: TRBJ1-1
V gene: TRBV19
CDR3 protein: CASRPVGGTEAFF

J gene: TRBJ1-5
V gene: TRBV19
CDR3 protein: CASSIGHGEGSNQPQHF

J gene: TRBJ1-6
V gene: TRBV2
CDR3 protein: CASNTGEPLHF

J gene: TRBJ2-7
V gene: TRBV6-5
CDR3 protein: CASSYSSSGRAYEQYF

J gene: TRBJ2-2
V gene: TRBV27
CDR3 protein: CASSSQGLAGELFF

J gene: TRBJ2-7
V gene: TRBV4-1
CDR3 protein: CASSQARDEQYF

J gene: TRBJ2-1
V gene: TRBV9
CDR3 protein: CASSQSSGDDYNEQFF

J gene: TRBJ1-1
V gene: TRBV21-1
CDR3 protein: CASTYYFDRGVRATEAFF

J gene: .
V gene: TRBV28
CDR3 protein: CASSIPGQSYEQYF

J gene: TRBJ2-7
V gene: TRBV9
CDR3 protein: CASSVGLGEYEQYF

J gene: TRBJ2-3
V gene: TRBV11-2
CDR3 protein: CASSLLLDTQYF

J gene: TRBJ2-2
V gene: TRBV9
CDR3 protein: CASSVGTSGMNGELFF

J gene: TRBJ1-1
V gene: TRBV10-1
CDR3 protein: CASSEGGLNTEAFF

J gene: TRBJ2-3
V gene: TRBV11-2
CDR3 protein: CASSLAGQGGADTQYF

J gene: TRBJ2-1
V gene: TRBV6-1
CDR3 protein: CASRMGTGRKFF

J gene: TRBJ2-1
V gene: TRBV6-4
CDR3 protein: CASSLRASIFNEQFF

J gene: TRBJ1-1
V gene: TRBV5-6
CDR3 protein: CASSLLMNTEAFF

J gene: TRBJ1-5
V gene: TRBV19
CDR3 protein: CASSTGPGPTNQPQHF